The rows below give T cell receptor beta chains drawn from one sample of a study of T cell changes during pregnancy in multiple sclerosis. TCRdb keeps only in-frame clones here, not all; method: immunoSEQ multiplex PCR. This table holds tens of thousands of clones, about 91% found once. This specimen consisted of peripheral blood, obtained before pregnancy. These receptors originate from a female donor with multiple sclerosis, enrolled in a pregnancy study. Both conserved end residues are part of each CDR3. Each record gives: CDR3 protein, CDR3 DNA, D gene, clone size, V gene, J gene. The D gene is left open where the match is weak. Clone size is stated in some rows and not others, as once, few, many or a class when expanded.

CASSLLTENYEQYF,TGTGCCAGCAGCTTATTGACGGAGAACTACGAGCAGTACTTC,NA,NA,TRBV11-1,TRBJ2-7
CASSIAGSSYEQYF,TGTGCCAGTAGTATAGCGGGGAGCTCCTACGAGCAGTACTTC,NA,NA,TRBV19,TRBJ2-7
CASSLDLGPSSYEQYF,TGTGCCAGCAGCTTAGACCTGGGGCCTAGCTCCTACGAGCAGTACTTC,NA,NA,TRBV11-1,TRBJ2-7
CASPGTGGTGELFF,TGTGCCAGCCCTGGGACAGGGGGGACCGGGGAGCTGTTTTTT,TRBD1,NA,TRBV7-8,TRBJ2-2
CASSDLVEGGEQYF,TGTGCCAGCAGTGATCTAGTAGAGGGAGGCGAGCAGTACTTC,NA,once,TRBV2,TRBJ2-7
CASSWPQGARSPLHF,TGTGCCAGCAGCTGGCCGCAGGGGGCGCGTTCACCCCTCCACTTT,TRBD1,NA,TRBV11-2,TRBJ1-6
CASSVDRGARDEQFF,TGTGCCAGCAGCGTAGACAGGGGGGCACGGGATGAGCAGTTCTTC,TRBD1,NA,TRBV9,TRBJ2-1
CASSPEATPMNTEAFF,TGTGCCAGCAGCCCCGAGGCTACGCCCATGAACACTGAAGCTTTCTTT,NA,once,TRBV9,TRBJ1-1
CASSPGTGLYNEQFF,TGCGCCAGCAGCCCGGGGACAGGGCTATACAATGAGCAGTTCTTC,TRBD1,NA,TRBV5-1,TRBJ2-1
CASSLLSLRNTEAFF,TGTGCCAGCAGCTTACTAAGCTTGAGGAACACTGAAGCTTTCTTT,NA,NA,TRBV7-9,TRBJ1-1
CATSRETRINSPLHF,TGTGCCACCAGCAGAGAGACAAGGATTAATTCACCCCTCCACTTT,NA,once,TRBV15,TRBJ1-6
CASDLAGTYEQFF,TGTGCCTCCGACCTAGCGGGGACCTATGAGCAGTTCTTC,TRBD2,NA,TRBV30,TRBJ2-1
CASSQYRVSYEQYF,TGTGCCAGCAGTCAATACAGAGTATCCTACGAGCAGTACTTC,NA,NA,TRBV5-8,TRBJ2-7
CASSDRGAEAFF,TGTGCCAGCAGTGACCGGGGGGCTGAAGCTTTCTTT,NA,NA,TRBV2,TRBJ1-1
CASSFGSNTEAFF,TGTGCCAGCAGCTTCGGTTCGAACACTGAAGCTTTCTTT,NA,NA,TRBV5-6,TRBJ1-1
CASSLRGPGQPQHF,TGTGCCAGCAGTTTAAGGGGGCCGGGGCAGCCCCAGCATTTT,TRBD1,NA,TRBV27,TRBJ1-5
CATSRDIVVRGTGGSEQYF,TGTGCCACCAGCAGAGATATAGTGGTGCGGGGGACCGGGGGTTCGGAGCAGTACTTC,TRBD2,NA,TRBV15,TRBJ2-7
CASSSGTGSKPNTEAFF,TGTGCCAGCAGTTCCGGGACAGGGTCTAAGCCGAACACTGAAGCTTTCTTT,TRBD1,NA,TRBV6-4,TRBJ1-1
CASSLDSQPQHF,TGTGCCAGCAGCTTAGATAGCCAGCCCCAGCATTTT,NA,NA,TRBV7-2,TRBJ1-5
CASRPPGQGHSPLHF,TGTGCCAGCAGACCCCCGGGACAGGGGCACTCACCCCTCCACTTT,TRBD1,NA,TRBV7-8,TRBJ1-6
CASSVGGGSSGNTIYF,TGTGCCAGCAGCGTAGGCGGGGGTTCCTCTGGAAACACCATATATTTT,NA,NA,TRBV9,TRBJ1-3
CASSLLATEAFF,TGTGCCAGCAGCTTACTGGCCACTGAAGCTTTCTTT,NA,once,TRBV13,TRBJ1-1
CASSPIQSGGPDTQYF,TGTGCCAGCTCACCAATTCAGAGCGGGGGGCCCGATACGCAGTATTTT,TRBD2,NA,TRBV18,TRBJ2-3
CASSEIASSYEQYF,TGTGCCAGCAGTGAAATAGCCAGCTCCTACGAGCAGTACTTC,NA,once,TRBV2,TRBJ2-7
CASSLTTEPTYEQYF,TGCGCCAGCAGCTTGACGACAGAACCAACCTACGAGCAGTACTTC,NA,NA,TRBV5-1,TRBJ2-7
CASSSVGQLNTEAFF,TGTGCCAGCAGTTCAGTTGGACAGTTGAACACTGAAGCTTTCTTT,NA,NA,TRBV6-5,TRBJ1-1
CASSFEQGGVSPLHF,TGTGCCAGCAGCTTTGAACAGGGGGGCGTCTCACCCCTCCACTTT,TRBD1,NA,TRBV7-2,TRBJ1-6
CASSSGQLNTGELFF,TGTGCCAGCAGCTCGGGACAGCTGAACACCGGGGAGCTGTTTTTT,TRBD1,NA,TRBV5-4,TRBJ2-2
CASSLISGVLSGNTIYF,TGTGCCAGCAGCTTAATTTCCGGGGTCCTCTCTGGAAACACCATATATTTT,NA,NA,TRBV11-2,TRBJ1-3
CASSLQGQGVHEQYF,TGTGCCAGCAGTTTACAGGGACAGGGTGTCCACGAGCAGTACTTC,TRBD1,NA,TRBV27,TRBJ2-7
CAWRGQGRDGYTF,TGTGCCTGGAGGGGACAGGGGCGTGATGGCTACACCTTC,TRBD1,NA,TRBV30,TRBJ1-2
CASSFGGAYEQYF,TGTGCCAGCAGCTTTGGAGGTGCCTACGAGCAGTACTTC,NA,NA,TRBV7-9,TRBJ2-7
CASSIPEGLAGYNEQFF,TGTGCCAGTAGTATCCCCGAAGGACTAGCGGGGTACAATGAGCAGTTCTTC,TRBD2,NA,TRBV19,TRBJ2-1